This T cell receptor beta chain was documented in a study of shared clonotypes between healthy human individuals. Measured with immunoSEQ multiplex PCR; TCRdb has only the in-frame clones, and not every one. Among some 790,000 clones listed, around 77% were seen once. The CDR3 is 15 residues long. J was trimmed by 9 bases and V by 6 bases; bases with no gene match: 10. Germline V gives CDR1 LNHDA, CDR2 SQIVND (reference sequence). This TCR was recovered from a woman younger than 45 in good health. The rearrangement links TRBV19 to TRBJ1-4, with 10 nucleotides matching TRBD1. Material for sequencing was memory CD4+ T cells sorted from blood. Sample subset: CD45RA-negative fraction. The CDR3 DNA is TGTGCCAGTAGCCCCAGCGGGACAGGGGATAAAAAACTGTTTTTT. Amino acid sequence: CASSPSGTGDKKLFF.